These 29 T cell receptor beta chains originate from one sample sequenced in a study of siplizumab effects on memory and regulatory T cells. The table came from immunoSEQ multiplex PCR; TCRdb's copy has only in-frame clones and leaves some out. The top ten hold about 0.62% of the sample, which has roughly 100,000 clones, roughly 92% seen once. The sample comprised Tregs sorted from blood. The origin of the receptors is a human donor in good health.

The chain joins TRBV27 to TRBJ2-2; D is ambiguous. Germline values: CDR1 MNHEY, CDR2 SMNVEV (reference sequence). With 2 bases removed from V and 0 bases from J, the gap between germline ends came to 13 bases. The CDR3 extends over 17 amino acids. The CDR3 spells CASSLRSADPNTGELFF. CDR3 nucleotide sequence: TGTGCCAGCAGTTTAAGGTCAGCCGACCCGAACACCGGGGAGCTGTTTTTT.

This clone was counted between two and nine times. V gene TRBV19 combines with J gene TRBJ1-2, with TRBD1 matching over 9 bases. V dropped 9 bases and J dropped 5; count of bases not matched to a gene: 10. The CDR3 length is 14 residues. Germline CDR1 is LNHDA and CDR2 is SQIVND (reference sequence). The CDR3, as DNA: TGTGCCAGCCGGGGGACAGGGAGTAGTTATGGCTACACCTTC. It is translated as CASRGTGSSYGYTF.

A remark on this clone: Its ends do not fully match the called genes, so a read error is possible. The chain combines TRBV30 with TRBJ2-5, with TRBD2 matching 9 bases. The CDR3 has 14 residues. CDR1 and CDR2 from the germline V gene are GTSNPN and SVGIG (reference sequence). The CDR3 DNA follows: TGTGCCTGGAGGCGGCGGGGGGGTCAAGGGACCCAGTACTTC. Its protein is CAWRRRGGQGTQYF. Drawing the rest from reference TRBV30 and TRBJ2-5, the complete variable domain is SQTIHQWPATLVQPVGSPLSLECTVEGTSNPNLYWYRQAAGRGLQLLFYSVGIGQISSEVPQNLSASRPQDRQFILSSKKLLLSDSGFYLCAWRRRGGQGTQYFGPGTRLLVL.

This clone is categorized as medium-sized. The chain couples TRBV7-8 to TRBJ2-7, with D hard to call. V was shortened by 2 bases and J by 6 bases, with 11 bases between the two germline ends. The CDR3 has 13 amino acids. Germline loops: CDR1 SGHVS, CDR2 FQNEAQ. The CDR3 reads CASSLSVGGEQYF. DNA for the CDR3: TGTGCCAGCAGCTTATCGGTGGGTGGCGAGCAGTACTTC.

The gene calls are TRBV19 and TRBJ1-3; D unresolved. The CDR3 runs to 13 residues. CDR1 LNHDA and CDR2 SQIVND come from the germline V gene (reference sequence). Deletions cut 6 bases from V and 4 bases from J, with 10 bases between. The DNA for the CDR3 is TGTGCCAGTAGCTACATTCAGGGAAACACCATATATTTT. The encoded protein is CASSYIQGNTIYF.

V usage is TRBV6-6 and J usage is TRBJ1-5; TRBD1 matches 7 bases. The V gene's germline CDR1 is MNHNY and CDR2 SVGAGI (reference sequence). V was clipped by 9 bases and J by 4 bases; unmatched bases: 6. The CDR3 loop spans 13 amino acids. The CDR3 is CASLTGPNQPQHF. The CDR3 nucleotides are TGTGCCAGTTTGACAGGGCCTAATCAGCCCCAGCATTTT.

The chain joins TRBV20-1 to TRBJ1-4; weak D call: TRBD1 (5 bases). V lost 3 bases, J lost 8 bases, and 7 bases lay in between. This CDR3 contains 11 residues. Germline CDR1 is DFQATT and CDR2 is SNEGSKA (reference sequence). CDR3 loop: CSASGGEKLFF. DNA of the CDR3: TGCAGTGCTAGTGGGGGAGAAAAACTGTTTTTT.

The CDR3 here is CASSVGGDGYSEAFF. The CDR3 bases are TGTGCCAGCAGCGTAGGAGGGGACGGCTACTCTGAAGCTTTCTTT. The chain has TRBV9 and TRBJ1-1; a possible D gene is TRBD1 (5 bases). Between the trimmed V and J ends, which lost 0 bases and 6 bases, there was a span of 15 bases. From germline, CDR1 is SGDLS and CDR2 YYNGEE. This CDR3 contains 15 residues.

With regard to this clone: In the same sample, other DNA sequences code for this CDR3. The V gene is TRBV9, the J gene TRBJ2-2; D gene ambiguous. The V gene lost 7 bases and the J gene lost 3 bases, with 7 bases spanning the gap. Germline V gene lookup returns CDR1 SGDLS and CDR2 YYNGEE. This CDR3 spans 12 amino acids. This CDR3 reads CASRRDTGELFF. The CDR3 DNA sequence: TGTGCCAGCCGACGGGACACCGGGGAGCTGTTTTTT.

The chain carries TRBV30 and TRBJ1-1; perhaps TRBD1 as D (5 bases). Germline V lookup: CDR1 GTSNPN, CDR2 SVGIG (reference sequence). This CDR3 is 12 amino acids long. V was cut by 5 bases and J by 8 bases, with 15 bases left in between. The CDR3 DNA follows: TGTGCCTGGCGAGGGGCGGGAGGGGAAGCTTTCTTT. This encodes CAWRGAGGEAFF.

The chain links TRBV5-4 to TRBJ2-1, with a weak D call TRBD1 (5 bases). Germline CDR1 SGHNT, CDR2 YYREEE (reference sequence). V gave up 4 bases and J gave up 7 bases, with 9 bases separating them. The CDR3 extends over 12 amino acids. CDR3 sequence: CASSVQGNEQFF. The DNA of the CDR3 is TGTGCCAGCAGCGTTCAGGGAAATGAGCAGTTCTTC.

The gene calls are TRBV28 and TRBJ2-1; D ambiguous. V shed 6 bases and J shed 5 bases, with 11 bases lying between them. The germline V gene encodes CDR1 MDHEN and CDR2 SYDVKM. There are 13 residues in the CDR3. CDR3 DNA sequence: TGTGCCAGCAGCCGATCGGGTGACAATGAGCAGTTCTTC. It specifies CASSRSGDNEQFF.

The chain uses TRBV9 and TRBJ2-7, with TRBD1 identical over 8 bases. The CDR3 runs to 15 residues. V shed 1 base and J 3 bases; nucleotides not matched to a gene: 6. Germline CDR1 is SGDLS and CDR2 is YYNGEE. CDR3 bases: TGTGCCAGCAGCGTAACTGGACAGGGTATCTACGAGCAGTACTTC. Protein sequence: CASSVTGQGIYEQYF.

The rearrangement joins TRBV5-1 to TRBJ2-2, with D hard to call. Per the germline V gene, CDR1 is SGHRS and CDR2 is YFSETQ. Deletions cut 4 bases from V and 1 base from J, with 17 bases between. This CDR3 is built from 17 residues. The CDR3 loop reads CASSQSPGGLNTGELFF. The CDR3 DNA follows: TGCGCCAGCAGCCAATCACCGGGCGGTTTGAACACCGGGGAGCTGTTTTTT.

In its sample, this clone was seen a few times. CDR3 coding DNA: TGTGCCAGTAGTATGGGCAGAGAGACCCAGTACTTC. It encodes CASSMGRETQYF. The rearrangement uses TRBV19 and TRBJ2-5; D is ambiguous. V was pared by 3 bases and J by 4 bases, with 6 bases between. This CDR3 comprises 12 residues. Germline lookup yields CDR1 LNHDA and CDR2 SQIVND (reference sequence). Using reference TRBV19 and TRBJ2-5 for the parts outside the CDR3, the full variable domain is DGGITQSPKYLFRKEGQNVTLSCEQNLNHDAMYWYRQDPGQGLRLIYYSQIVNDFQKGDIAEGYSVSREKKESFPLTVTSAQKNPTAFYLCASSMGRETQYFGPGTRLLVL.

This clone was seen a single time. The chain combines TRBV2 with TRBJ1-1; a weak D match, TRBD1 (6 bases). The CDR3 consists of 14 residues. Germline CDR1 and CDR2: SNHLY and FYNNEI. V lost 7 bases, J lost 4 bases, and 16 bases lay in between. This chain's CDR3 is CASTAGVGGTEAFF. In DNA form, the CDR3 reads TGTGCCAGCACTGCGGGGGTAGGGGGCACTGAAGCTTTCTTT.

The CDR3 loop reads CASSSKPPPTETPGRSYNEQFF. The CDR3 DNA reads TGTGCCAGCAGTTCCAAACCTCCGCCGACTGAAACCCCTGGCCGCTCCTACAATGAGCAGTTCTTC. The V gene is TRBV6-9, the J gene TRBJ2-1; D ambiguous. Trimming removed 4 bases at V and 0 bases at J, with 31 bases between. The CDR3 totals 22 residues. Looked up from germline, CDR1 is MNHGY and CDR2 is SVAAGI.

A few counts support this clone. The chain couples TRBV30 to TRBJ1-2; D not resolved. The germline V gene has CDR1 GTSNPN and CDR2 SVGIG (reference sequence). The CDR3 covers 11 residues. V was clipped by 2 bases and J by 7 bases, with 8 bases between them. The chain's CDR3 is CAWSRIGGYTF. CDR3 DNA: TGTGCCTGGAGTAGGATTGGTGGCTACACCTTC.

This clone was observed a single time. This chain connects TRBV18 to TRBJ2-7; D could derive from TRBD1 or TRBD2 (5 bases each). Germline CDR1 KGHSH, CDR2 LQKENI. Trimming took off 4 bases at V and 5 bases at J, with 12 bases between the two ends. The CDR3 is 13 amino acids. In DNA, the CDR3 is TGTGCCAGCTCACGAAATCAGGGAGACGAGCAGTACTTC. It translates to CASSRNQGDEQYF. Complete variable domain (other parts from reference TRBV18 and TRBJ2-7): NAGVMQNPRHLVRRRGQEARLRCSPMKGHSHVYWYRQLPEEGLKFMVYLQKENIIDESGMPKERFSAEFPKEGPSILRIQQVVRGDSAAYFCASSRNQGDEQYFGPGTRLTVT.

The rearrangement uses TRBV2 and TRBJ1-3; D not certain. V was cut by 3 bases and J by 0 bases, with 12 bases left in between. The germline V gene has CDR1 SNHLY and CDR2 FYNNEI. The CDR3 is made up of 16 amino acids. The CDR3 protein is CASSDRQHSSGNTIYF. The CDR3 DNA sequence: TGTGCCAGCAGTGATAGGCAGCATTCCTCTGGAAACACCATATATTTT.

The J gene is TRBJ1-4, the V gene TRBV10-2; D call uncertain. Between the trimmed V and J ends, which lost 6 bases and 5 bases, there was a span of 13 bases. Germline-derived CDR1 and CDR2 are WSHSY and SAAADI. The CDR3 length is 14 residues. CDR3: CASRPGLRNEKLFF. As DNA, the CDR3 is TGCGCCAGCAGGCCGGGCCTTAGAAATGAAAAACTGTTTTTT.

This chain uses TRBV25-1 with TRBJ1-1, with 7 bases matching TRBD1. V shed 8 bases and J 4 bases; nucleotides not matched to a gene: 10. The CDR3 contains 14 residues. CDR1 is MGHDK, CDR2 SYGVNS, per germline. The chain's CDR3 is CASVEGARGTEAFF. DNA of the CDR3: TGTGCCAGCGTAGAGGGGGCGCGGGGCACTGAAGCTTTCTTT.

This chain links TRBV15 with TRBJ1-1; D remains unclear. Germline values: CDR1 LNHNV, CDR2 YYDKDF (reference sequence). Trimming stripped 1 base from V and 5 bases from J, with 14 bases between. The length of the CDR3 is 15 residues. The CDR3 sequence: CATSRGRLLRTEAFF. The CDR3 DNA is TGTGCCACCAGCAGAGGGAGATTGCTGAGGACTGAAGCTTTCTTT.

The rearrangement links TRBV7-9 to TRBJ2-5, with TRBD2 matching over 16 bases. Losses at the gene ends were 5 bases for V and 4 bases for J; bases not matched to a gene: 10. Germline assignment: CDR1 SEHNR and CDR2 FQNEAQ (reference sequence). CDR3 length equals 18 residues. CDR3 in DNA: TGTGCCAGCAGCCCCGGGACTAGCGGGGGGGCCCCAGCAGAGACCCAGTACTTC. Translating it yields CASSPGTSGGAPAETQYF.

This clone turned up a few times. The genes are TRBV5-6 and TRBJ1-3; no clear D gene. This CDR3 is built from 14 residues. Deletions cut 2 bases from V and 2 bases from J, with 8 bases between. CDR1 and CDR2 from the germline V gene are SGHDT and YYEEEE. CDR3 DNA sequence: TGTGCCAGCAGCTTCCGGGGAGCTGGAAACACCATATATTTT. Translation gives CASSFRGAGNTIYF.

V gene TRBV10-3 combines with J gene TRBJ1-2; 8 nucleotides line up with TRBD1. The CDR3 totals 14 residues. The V segment lost 6 bases and the J segment 2 bases; nucleotides outside the gene matches: 5. Germline V gives CDR1 ENHRY, CDR2 SYGVKD. The CDR3 reads CAIRLSGGNYGYTF. CDR3 DNA sequence: TGTGCCATCAGACTCTCAGGGGGCAACTATGGCTACACCTTC.

The V and J genes are TRBV2 and TRBJ2-1, with TRBD2 matching 8 bases. Unmatched junction bases numbered 8, after V lost 8 bases and J lost 5 bases. The CDR3 is 14 amino acids. Germline assignment: CDR1 SNHLY and CDR2 FYNNEI. The CDR3 coding sequence is TGTGCCAGCTTCCCGGGAGGGCCCCACAATGAGCAGTTCTTC. It is translated as CASFPGGPHNEQFF.

V and J are TRBV6-6 and TRBJ2-3; no clear D. Trimming shortened V by 6 bases and J by 5 bases, and 9 bases separated the two germline ends. The CDR3 has 12 residues. Germline assignment: CDR1 MNHNY and CDR2 SVGAGI (reference sequence). The CDR3 bases are TGTGCCAGCAGCCCGGACCTAGATACGCAGTATTTT. Amino acids: CASSPDLDTQYF.

This clone has a single count. This rearrangement joins TRBV2 to TRBJ2-7, with TRBD2 identical over 7 bases. Germline V CDR1 and CDR2: SNHLY, FYNNEI. V shed 5 bases, J shed 7 bases, and the junction held 11 bases outside the gene matches. CDR3 length: 14 residues. The CDR3 protein is CASSLRAGIGEQYF. CDR3 bases: TGTGCCAGCAGTCTGCGAGCGGGGATCGGTGAGCAGTACTTC.